The source of this T cell receptor beta chain is a study of T-cell memory formation after mild COVID-19 (dated by TCRdb to about 2021). Study-level background: TCR sequence clusters from the two donors were largely donor specific. Two young, previously healthy adult volunteers made up the cohort, one male and one female. In two donors, T-cell clones that expanded and contracted after mild COVID-19 were tracked by sequencing TCRalpha and TCRbeta repertoires over time.

Sequenced using an Illumina NovaSeq 6000. TCRalpha and TCRbeta cDNA libraries were constructed by 5'RACE with constant-segment primers, with sample barcodes and unique molecular identifiers being introduced. RNA was extracted from every sample with Trizol reagent. Library amplification was performed in two PCR steps, and a second sample barcode and Illumina TruSeq adapters were introduced in the second step. Libraries were sequenced on an Illumina NovaSeq with 2 x 150 bp paired-end reads. The paper's data handling went like this. Reads were demultiplexed and collapsed into UMI-guided consensus sequences with migec v1.2.7. Using mixcr v2.1.11, UMI consensuses were aligned to TRA and TRB V and J templates and then assembled into clonotypes. A clonotype was counted as expanded or contracted only when both edgeR and NoisET called the clonotype significant, with the noise models trained on biological replicates. For edgeR calls, the thresholds were a false discovery rate-adjusted p below 0.01 and a log2 fold-change of 1. PCA with hierarchical clustering of max-normalized trajectories of the 1000 most abundant clonotypes was used as exploratory dynamics analysis. The CD4 or CD8 phenotype of responding clones was assigned using the separately sequenced CD4+ and CD8+ repertoires. Through fastp at Q25 and MiXCR, TCRdb rebuilt clones from the public reads, retaining in-frame beta chains. Rows matching on CDR3 protein sequence are summarized as one entry with the most common DNA and genes. TCRdb assigned the V and J calls; the authors' analysis was not used. The sample contains around 300,000 distinct CDR3 sequences, around 15% of them found a single time. The top ten clonotypes cover about 21% of the sample.

Ficoll-Paque density gradient centrifugation was the method used to isolate PBMCs. What the work shows at the level of the full study, not this receptor alone: Only two mild cases were covered by the study, and larger cohorts that include severe cases with pre-infection samples were considered necessary. Contracting CD4+ clones turned up mainly in the CM and EM memory subsets, whereas EMRA was where CD8+ clones were enriched. Some responding clones were detected in pre-infection memory, which suggested that pre-existing cross-reactive memory T cells had joined the SARS-CoV-2 response. Balanced CD4/CD8 phenotypes were observed for clones contracting from day 15 to 85, whereas a bias towards CD4+ was observed for a second wave of clones expanding from day 15 to 37. Whether the second-wave clones peaking on day 37 were SARS-CoV-2 specific was not confirmed.

Many counts were recorded for this clonotype. What this receptor recognizes is not known. Per-base qualities were not stored, and no clone one base away is much larger. This sequence originates from a young man who had mild COVID-19 (a few samples of this study predate the infection). The sample titles of this study are shuffled in the database, so cell type and time point are left out; the donor was told from shared clones. Sequencing was carried out using PBMCs or a T cell subset sorted from them (not recorded which).

The CDR3 here reads CASSSDRGRETQYF. The DNA sequence is TGTGCCAGCAGCTCGGACAGGGGGCGGGAGACCCAGTACTTC. The chain was built from TRBV7-2 and TRBJ2-5; 11 nucleotides in the junction match TRBD1. In the germline V gene, CDR1 corresponds to SGHTA and CDR2 to FQGNSA. Trimming takes 4 bases off V and 5 bases off J; junction bases not matched to a gene: 3. The CDR3, cysteine through phenylalanine, is 14 amino acids long. The entry retains the CDR3 DNA only, 42 bases that are in frame from base 1.